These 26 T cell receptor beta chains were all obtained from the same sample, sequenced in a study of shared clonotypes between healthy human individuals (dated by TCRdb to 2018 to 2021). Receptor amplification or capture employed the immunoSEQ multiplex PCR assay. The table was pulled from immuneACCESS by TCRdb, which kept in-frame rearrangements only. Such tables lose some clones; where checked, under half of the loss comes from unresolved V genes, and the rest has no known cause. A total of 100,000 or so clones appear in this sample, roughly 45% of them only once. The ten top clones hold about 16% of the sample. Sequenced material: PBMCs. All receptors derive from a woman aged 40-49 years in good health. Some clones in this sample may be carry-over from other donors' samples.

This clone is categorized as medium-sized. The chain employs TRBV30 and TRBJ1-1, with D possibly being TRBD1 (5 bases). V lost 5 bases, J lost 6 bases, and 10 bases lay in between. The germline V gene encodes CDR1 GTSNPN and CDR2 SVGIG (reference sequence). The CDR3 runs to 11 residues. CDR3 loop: CAWGAVAEAFF. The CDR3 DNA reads TGTGCCTGGGGGGCTGTGGCTGAAGCTTTCTTT.

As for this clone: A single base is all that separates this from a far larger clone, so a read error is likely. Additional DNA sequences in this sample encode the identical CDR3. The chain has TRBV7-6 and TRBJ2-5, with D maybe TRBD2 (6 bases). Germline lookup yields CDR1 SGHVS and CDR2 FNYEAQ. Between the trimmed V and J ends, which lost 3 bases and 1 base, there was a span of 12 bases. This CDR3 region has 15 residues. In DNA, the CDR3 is TGTGCCAGCAGCTTTTCCTCGACTAGCCAAGAGACCCAGTACTTC. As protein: CASSFSSTSQETQYF.

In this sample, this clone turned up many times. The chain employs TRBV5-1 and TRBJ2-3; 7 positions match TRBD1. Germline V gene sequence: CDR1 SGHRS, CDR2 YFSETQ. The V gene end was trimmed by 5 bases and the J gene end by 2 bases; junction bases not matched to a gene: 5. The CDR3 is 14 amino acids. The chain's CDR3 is CASSLGQTTDTQYF. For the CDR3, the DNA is TGCGCCAGCAGTCTGGGACAGACCACAGATACGCAGTATTTT.

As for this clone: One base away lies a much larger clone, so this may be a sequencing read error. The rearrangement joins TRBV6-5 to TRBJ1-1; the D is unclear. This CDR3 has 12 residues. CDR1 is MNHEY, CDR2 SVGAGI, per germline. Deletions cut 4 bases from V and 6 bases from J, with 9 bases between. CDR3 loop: CASSSPYAEAFF. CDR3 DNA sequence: TGTGCCAGCAGTTCCCCCTACGCTGAAGCTTTCTTT.

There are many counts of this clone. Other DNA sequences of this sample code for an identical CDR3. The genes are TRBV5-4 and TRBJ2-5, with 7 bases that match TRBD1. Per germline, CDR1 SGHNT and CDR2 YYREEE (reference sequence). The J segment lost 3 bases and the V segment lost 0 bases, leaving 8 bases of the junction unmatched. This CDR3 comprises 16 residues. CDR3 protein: CASSLGLGQGEETQYF. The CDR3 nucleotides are TGTGCCAGCAGCTTGGGTTTAGGGCAGGGGGAAGAGACCCAGTACTTC.

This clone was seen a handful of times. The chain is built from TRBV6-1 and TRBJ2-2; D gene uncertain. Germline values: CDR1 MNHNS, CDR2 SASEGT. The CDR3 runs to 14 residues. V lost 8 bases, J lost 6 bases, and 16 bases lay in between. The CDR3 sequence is CASGGGSYAGELFF. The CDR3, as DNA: TGTGCCAGCGGCGGCGGTTCGTACGCCGGGGAGCTGTTTTTT.

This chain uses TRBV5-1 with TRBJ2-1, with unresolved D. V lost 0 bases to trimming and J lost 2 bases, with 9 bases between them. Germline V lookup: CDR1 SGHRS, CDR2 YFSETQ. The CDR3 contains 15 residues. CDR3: CASSLGLRAYNEQFF. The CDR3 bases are TGCGCCAGCAGCTTGGGACTCCGGGCCTACAATGAGCAGTTCTTC.

CDR3 sequence reads: CAWGQGASNSPLHF. Written as DNA, the CDR3 is TGTGCCTGGGGACAGGGGGCTTCCAATTCACCCCTCCACTTT. The chain has TRBV30 and TRBJ1-6; 11 positions match TRBD1. Germline loops: CDR1 GTSNPN, CDR2 SVGIG (reference sequence). This CDR3 spans 14 amino acids. The V segment lost 5 bases and the J segment 7 bases; nucleotides outside the gene matches: 4.

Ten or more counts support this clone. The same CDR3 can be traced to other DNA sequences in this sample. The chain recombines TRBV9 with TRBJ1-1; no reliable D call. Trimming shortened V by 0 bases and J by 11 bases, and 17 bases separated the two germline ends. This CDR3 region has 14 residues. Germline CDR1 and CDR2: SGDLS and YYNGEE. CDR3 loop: CASSVGSTLNYAFF. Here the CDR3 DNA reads TGTGCCAGCAGCGTAGGTAGCACCTTGAATTATGCTTTCTTT.

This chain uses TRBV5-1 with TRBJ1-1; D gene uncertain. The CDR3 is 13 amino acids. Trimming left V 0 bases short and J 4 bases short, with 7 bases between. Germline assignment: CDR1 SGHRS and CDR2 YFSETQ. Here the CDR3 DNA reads TGCGCCAGCAGCTTGGCGGGGTCCACTGAAGCTTTCTTT. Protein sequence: CASSLAGSTEAFF.

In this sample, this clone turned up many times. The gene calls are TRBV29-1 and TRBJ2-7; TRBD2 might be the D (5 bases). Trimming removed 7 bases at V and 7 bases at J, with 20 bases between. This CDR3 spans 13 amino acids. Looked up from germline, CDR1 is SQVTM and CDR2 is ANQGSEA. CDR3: CSAGENSSGEQYF. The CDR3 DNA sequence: TGCAGCGCCGGGGAGAATTCGTCGGGGGAGCAGTACTTC.

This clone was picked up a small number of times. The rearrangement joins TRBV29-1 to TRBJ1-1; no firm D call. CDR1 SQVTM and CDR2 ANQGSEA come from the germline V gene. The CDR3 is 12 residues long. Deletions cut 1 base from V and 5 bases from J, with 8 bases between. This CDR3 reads CSVEGSGTEAFF. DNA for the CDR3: TGCAGCGTTGAAGGGTCCGGGACTGAAGCTTTCTTT.

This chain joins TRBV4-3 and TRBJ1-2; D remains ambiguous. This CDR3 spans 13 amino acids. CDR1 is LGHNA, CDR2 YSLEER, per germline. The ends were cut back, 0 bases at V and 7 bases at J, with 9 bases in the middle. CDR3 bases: TGCGCCAGCAGCCAAGATCGAGGAGGTGGCTACACCTTC. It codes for CASSQDRGGGYTF.

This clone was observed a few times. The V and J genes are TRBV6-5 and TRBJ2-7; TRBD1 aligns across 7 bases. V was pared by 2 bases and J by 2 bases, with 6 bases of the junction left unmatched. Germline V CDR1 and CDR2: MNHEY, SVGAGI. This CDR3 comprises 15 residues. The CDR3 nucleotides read TGTGCCAGCAGTTACAGGGAACAGGGGACCTACGAGCAGTACTTC. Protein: CASSYREQGTYEQYF.

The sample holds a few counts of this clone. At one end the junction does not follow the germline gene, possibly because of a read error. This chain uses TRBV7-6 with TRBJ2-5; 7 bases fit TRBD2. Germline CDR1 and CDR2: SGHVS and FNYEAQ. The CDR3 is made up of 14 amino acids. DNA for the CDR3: TGTGCCAGCACCTTAGGGGCGGGGGAAGAGACCCAGTACTTC. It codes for CASTLGAGEETQYF.

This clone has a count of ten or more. CDR3 residues: CASSLGYPYEQYF. The CDR3 DNA follows: TGCGCCAGCAGCTTGGGATACCCCTACGAGCAGTACTTC. The J gene is TRBJ2-7, the V gene TRBV5-1; D is ambiguous. This CDR3 region has 13 residues. With 0 bases removed from V and 2 bases from J, the gap between germline ends came to 6 bases. Germline V gene sequence: CDR1 SGHRS, CDR2 YFSETQ.

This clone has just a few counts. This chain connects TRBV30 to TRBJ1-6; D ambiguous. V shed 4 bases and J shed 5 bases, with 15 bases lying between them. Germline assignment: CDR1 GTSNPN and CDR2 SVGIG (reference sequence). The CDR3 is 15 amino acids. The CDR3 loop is CAWTFGRTNNSPLHF. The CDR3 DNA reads TGTGCCTGGACTTTTGGCAGGACTAATAATTCACCCCTCCACTTT.

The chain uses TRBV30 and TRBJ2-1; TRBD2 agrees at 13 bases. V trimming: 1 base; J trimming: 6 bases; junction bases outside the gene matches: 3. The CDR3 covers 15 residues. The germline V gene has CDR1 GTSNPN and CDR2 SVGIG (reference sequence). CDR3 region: CAWSGTSGRANEQFF. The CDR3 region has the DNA TGTGCCTGGAGTGGTACTAGCGGGAGGGCCAATGAGCAGTTCTTC.

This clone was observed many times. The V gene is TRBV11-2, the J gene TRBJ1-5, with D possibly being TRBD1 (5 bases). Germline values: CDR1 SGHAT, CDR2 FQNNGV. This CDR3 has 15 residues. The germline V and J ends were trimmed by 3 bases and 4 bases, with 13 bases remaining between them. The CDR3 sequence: CASSLAGRRNQPQHF. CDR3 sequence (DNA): TGTGCCAGCAGCTTGGCGGGACGACGGAATCAGCCCCAGCATTTT.

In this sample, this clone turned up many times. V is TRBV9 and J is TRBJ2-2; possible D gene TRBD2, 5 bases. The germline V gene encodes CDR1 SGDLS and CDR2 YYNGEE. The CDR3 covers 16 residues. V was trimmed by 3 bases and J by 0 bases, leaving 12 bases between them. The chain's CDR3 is CASSDRTVPNTGELFF. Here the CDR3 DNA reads TGTGCCAGCAGCGACCGGACTGTTCCGAACACCGGGGAGCTGTTTTTT. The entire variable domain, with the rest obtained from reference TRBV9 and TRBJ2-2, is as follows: DSGVTQTPKHLITATGQRVTLRCSPRSGDLSVYWYQQSLDQGLQFLIQYYNGEERAKGNILERFSAQQFPDLHSELNLSSLELGDSALYFCASSDRTVPNTGELFFGEGSRLTVL.

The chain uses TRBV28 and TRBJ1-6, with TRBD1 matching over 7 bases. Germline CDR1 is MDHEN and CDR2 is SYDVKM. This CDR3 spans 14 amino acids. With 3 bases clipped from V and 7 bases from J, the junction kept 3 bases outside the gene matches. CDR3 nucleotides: TGTGCCAGCAGTTTCCGGGACAGCAATTCACCCCTCCACTTT. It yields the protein CASSFRDSNSPLHF.

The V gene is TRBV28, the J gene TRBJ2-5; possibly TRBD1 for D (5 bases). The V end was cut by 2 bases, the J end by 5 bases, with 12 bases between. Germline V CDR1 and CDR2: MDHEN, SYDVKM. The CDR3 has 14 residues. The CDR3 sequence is CASSLGQGPETQYF. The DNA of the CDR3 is TGTGCCAGCAGTTTAGGCCAGGGTCCGGAGACCCAGTACTTC.

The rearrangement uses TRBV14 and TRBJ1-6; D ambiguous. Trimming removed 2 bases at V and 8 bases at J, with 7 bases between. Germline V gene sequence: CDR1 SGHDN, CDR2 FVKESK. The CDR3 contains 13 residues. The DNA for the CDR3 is TGTGCCAGCAGCCAAAGAAGGGATTCACCCCTCCACTTT. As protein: CASSQRRDSPLHF.

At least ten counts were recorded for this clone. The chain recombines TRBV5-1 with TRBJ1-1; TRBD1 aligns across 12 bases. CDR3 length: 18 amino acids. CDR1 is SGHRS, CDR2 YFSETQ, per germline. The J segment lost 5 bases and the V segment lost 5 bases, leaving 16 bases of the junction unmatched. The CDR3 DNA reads TGCGCCAGCAGAGGGACGGCGGGACAGGGGGCGACTAGGACTGAAGCTTTCTTT. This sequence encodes CASRGTAGQGATRTEAFF.

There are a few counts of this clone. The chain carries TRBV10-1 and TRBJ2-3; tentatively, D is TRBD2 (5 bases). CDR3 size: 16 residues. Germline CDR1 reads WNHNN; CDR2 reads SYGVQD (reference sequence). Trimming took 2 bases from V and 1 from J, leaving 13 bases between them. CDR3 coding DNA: TGCGCCAGCAGTGAGGGTCAAGCGGAGGGCACAGATACGCAGTATTTT. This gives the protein CASSEGQAEGTDTQYF.

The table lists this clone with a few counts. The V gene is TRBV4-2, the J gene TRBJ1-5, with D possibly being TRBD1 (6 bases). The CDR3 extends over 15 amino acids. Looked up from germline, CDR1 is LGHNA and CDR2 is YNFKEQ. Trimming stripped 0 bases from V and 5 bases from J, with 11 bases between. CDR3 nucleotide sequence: TGTGCCAGCAGCCAAGATGGGGGGCACGATCAGCCCCAGCATTTT. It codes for CASSQDGGHDQPQHF.